Shown below are 11 T cell receptor beta chains from a single sample sequenced in a study of blood T cell repertoires in COVID-19. Using immunoSEQ multiplex PCR, the repertoire was profiled, and TCRdb retains in-frame clones only, with some absent. The sample lists thousands of clones, less than 90% occurring once. Sequenced sample: peripheral blood. These receptors originate from a human donor with active COVID-19. The donor label of this sample is uncertain.

This clone was detected a few times. This CDR3 reads CASTLGFSGTGAQHF. CDR3 sequence (DNA): TGTGCCAGCACCCTCGGTTTTTCGGGGACAGGGGCCCAGCATTTT. This chain links TRBV6-5 with TRBJ1-5; TRBD1 agrees at 10 bases. Trimming at V came to 7 bases and at J to 11 bases, leaving 14 bases not matched to a gene. The germline gives CDR1 MNHEY, CDR2 SVGAGI. The CDR3 consists of 15 residues.

The chain's CDR3 is CASSLVPGGLNTEAFF. The CDR3 bases are TGTGCCAGCAGCTTAGTGCCAGGGGGTTTGAACACTGAAGCTTTCTTT. The chain is built from TRBV7-2 and TRBJ1-1; 7 nucleotides align to TRBD1. The CDR3 length is 16 residues. Trimming at V came to 1 base and at J to 0 bases, leaving 5 bases not matched to a gene. Germline CDR1 SGHTA, CDR2 FQGNSA.

The chain links TRBV7-3 to TRBJ2-2; 11 positions agree with TRBD2. There are 16 residues in the CDR3. V lost 5 bases to trimming and J lost 4 bases; unmatched junction nucleotides: 6. The germline V gene has CDR1 SGHTA and CDR2 FQGTGA. CDR3 protein: CASSNLAGGGTGELFF. The CDR3 DNA follows: TGTGCCAGCAGCAACCTAGCGGGAGGCGGCACCGGGGAGCTGTTTTTT.

The chain combines TRBV6-1 with TRBJ1-6; TRBD1 aligns across 10 bases. CDR1 and CDR2 from the germline V gene are MNHNS and SASEGT. The V and J ends lost 4 bases and 7 bases, in that order; junction bases with no gene match: 7. The CDR3 runs to 16 residues. This CDR3 reads CASSAWTGGQNSPLHF. CDR3 nucleotides: TGTGCCAGCAGTGCCTGGACAGGGGGACAGAATTCACCCCTCCACTTT.

The rearrangement links TRBV5-1 to TRBJ2-2; weak D call: TRBD2 (6 bases). This CDR3 spans 15 amino acids. Germline loops: CDR1 SGHRS, CDR2 YFSETQ. V was cut by 2 bases and J by 4 bases, with 12 bases left in between. CDR3 bases: TGCGCCAGCAGCTTCAAGGCCGGGGGCACCGGGGAGCTGTTTTTT. Translating it yields CASSFKAGGTGELFF.

The chain carries TRBV5-4 and TRBJ2-1; 14 nucleotides align to TRBD2. Trimming cost V 4 bases and J 16 bases; bases outside gene matches: 7. Germline V gene lookup returns CDR1 SGHNT and CDR2 YYREEE (reference sequence). The CDR3 has 13 amino acids. The CDR3 reads CASSMGTSGRPFF. The CDR3 region has the DNA TGTGCCAGCAGCATGGGGACTAGCGGGAGACCCTTCTTC.

CDR3 loop: CASSEGGAGVGTQYF. The CDR3 bases are TGTGCCAGCAGCGAGGGCGGCGCGGGGGTGGGTACGCAGTATTTT. The V and J genes are TRBV9 and TRBJ2-3, with TRBD2 identical over 7 bases. The V gene's germline CDR1 is SGDLS and CDR2 YYNGEE. Germline trimming cut 3 bases from V and 8 bases from J; bases unmatched to any gene: 12. This CDR3 is built from 15 residues.

J is TRBJ1-6 and V is TRBV18, with 9 bases aligning to TRBD1. CDR3 length equals 15 residues. V was clipped by 6 bases and J by 5 bases; unmatched bases: 5. Germline CDR1 and CDR2: KGHSH and LQKENI. The CDR3 DNA follows: TGTGCCAGCTCCGGGACAGGGAGTAATAATTCACCCCTCCACTTT. This encodes CASSGTGSNNSPLHF.

This chain links TRBV5-1 with TRBJ1-1; no definite D call. The CDR3 totals 14 residues. Germline CDR1 and CDR2: SGHRS and YFSETQ. V lost 0 bases to trimming and J lost 1 base, with 7 bases between them. The CDR3 protein is CASSLDGWNTEAFF. The CDR3 nucleotides read TGCGCCAGCAGCTTGGACGGGTGGAACACTGAAGCTTTCTTT. Filled out from reference TRBV5-1 and TRBJ1-1, the complete variable domain reads KAGVTQTPRYLIKTRGQQVTLSCSPISGHRSVSWYQQTPGQGLQFLFEYFSETQRNKGNFPGRFSGRQFSNSRSEMNVSTLELGDSALYLCASSLDGWNTEAFFGQGTRLTVV.

This clone appeared a few times. A read error may produce the germline difference seen at one junction end. The chain links TRBV7-7 to TRBJ1-4, with a tentative D call TRBD1 (6 bases). CDR1 and CDR2 from the germline V gene are SSHAT and FNYEAQ (reference sequence). CDR3 size: 14 residues. Here the CDR3 DNA reads TGTGCTAGCAGCTTAGCGGGGGCTGGAGAAAAACTGTTTTTT. This codes for CASSLAGAGEKLFF.

The chain joins TRBV6-5 to TRBJ1-6; 7 bases agree with TRBD1. The CDR3 consists of 15 residues. The J segment lost 7 bases and the V segment lost 7 bases, leaving 10 bases of the junction unmatched. Germline-derived CDR1 and CDR2 are MNHEY and SVGAGI. The CDR3 sequence is CASIPRQGWNSPLHF. The CDR3 bases are TGTGCCAGCATCCCGAGACAGGGATGGAATTCACCCCTCCACTTT.